The text below deals with one T cell receptor beta chain. This sample was taken from a study of blood T cell repertoires in COVID-19. Germline CDR1 reads MDHEN; CDR2 reads SYDVKM. The V and J ends lost 7 bases and 9 bases respectively, with 15 bases between them. The CDR3 covers 12 residues. TCRdb keeps only in-frame clones here, not all; method: immunoSEQ multiplex PCR. The table includes 130,000 or so clones, approximately 71% detected once. The clonotype was recovered from a woman aged 70-85 years with acute or convalescent COVID-19. The sequenced sample was peripheral blood. The chain has TRBV28 and TRBJ1-1, with D unresolved. CDR3: CASTVRPNKAFF. The CDR3 region has the DNA TGTGCCAGCACCGTCAGGCCTAATAAAGCTTTCTTT.